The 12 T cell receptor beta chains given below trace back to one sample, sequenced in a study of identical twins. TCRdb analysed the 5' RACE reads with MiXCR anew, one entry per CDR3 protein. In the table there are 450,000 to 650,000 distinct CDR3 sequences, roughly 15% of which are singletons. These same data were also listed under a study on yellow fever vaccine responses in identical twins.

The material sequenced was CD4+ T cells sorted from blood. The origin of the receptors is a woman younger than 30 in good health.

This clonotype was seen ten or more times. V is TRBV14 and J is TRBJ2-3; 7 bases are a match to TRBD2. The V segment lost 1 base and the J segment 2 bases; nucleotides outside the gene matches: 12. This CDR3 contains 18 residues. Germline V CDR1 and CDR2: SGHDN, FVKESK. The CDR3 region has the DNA TGTGCCAGCAGCCAAGGACTACCGGGACTAACCTTCACAGATACGCAGTATTTT. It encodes CASSQGLPGLTFTDTQYF.

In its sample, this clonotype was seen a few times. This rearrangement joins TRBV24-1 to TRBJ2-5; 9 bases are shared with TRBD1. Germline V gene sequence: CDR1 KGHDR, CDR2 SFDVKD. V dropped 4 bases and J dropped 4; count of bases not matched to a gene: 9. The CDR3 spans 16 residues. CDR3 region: CATSERPGQGAETQYF. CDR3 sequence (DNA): TGTGCCACCAGTGAGCGACCGGGACAGGGTGCAGAGACCCAGTACTTC.

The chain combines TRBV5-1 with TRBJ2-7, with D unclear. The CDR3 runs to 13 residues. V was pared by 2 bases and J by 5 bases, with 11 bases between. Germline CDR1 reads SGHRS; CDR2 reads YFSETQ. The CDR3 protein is CASSFSGENEQYF. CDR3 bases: TGCGCCAGCAGCTTTTCAGGAGAAAACGAGCAGTACTTC.

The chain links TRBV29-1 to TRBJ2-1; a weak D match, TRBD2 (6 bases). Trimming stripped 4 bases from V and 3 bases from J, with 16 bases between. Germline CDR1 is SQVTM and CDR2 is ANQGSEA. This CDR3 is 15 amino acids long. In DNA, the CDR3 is TGCAGCGTTGCAACTAGCCGATCTGTCTACAATGAGCAGTTCTTC. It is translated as CSVATSRSVYNEQFF.

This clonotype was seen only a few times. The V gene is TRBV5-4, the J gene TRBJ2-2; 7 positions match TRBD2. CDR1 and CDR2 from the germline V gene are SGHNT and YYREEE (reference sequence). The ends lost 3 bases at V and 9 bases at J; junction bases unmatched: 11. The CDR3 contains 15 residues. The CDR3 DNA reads TGTGCCAGCAGCTCTGGACTAGATCCCTTCCGGGAGCTGTTTTTT. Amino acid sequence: CASSSGLDPFRELFF.

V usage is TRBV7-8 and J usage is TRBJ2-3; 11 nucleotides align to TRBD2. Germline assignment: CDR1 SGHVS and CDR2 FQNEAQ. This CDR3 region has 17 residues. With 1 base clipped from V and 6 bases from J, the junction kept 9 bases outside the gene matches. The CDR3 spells CASSLGVWASGRDTQYF. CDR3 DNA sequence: TGTGCCAGCAGCTTAGGAGTATGGGCTAGCGGGAGGGATACGCAGTATTTT.

Written as DNA, the CDR3 is TGTGCCAGCAGTTTTACCGGGACCAGGCCCTTTGGGGCCAACGTCCTGACTTTC. It specifies CASSFTGTRPFGANVLTF. V is TRBV12-3 or TRBV12-4 and J is TRBJ2-6; D might be TRBD1 or TRBD2, each matching 5 bases. V was shortened by 3 bases and J by 3 bases, with 18 bases between the two germline ends. The CDR3 contains 18 residues.

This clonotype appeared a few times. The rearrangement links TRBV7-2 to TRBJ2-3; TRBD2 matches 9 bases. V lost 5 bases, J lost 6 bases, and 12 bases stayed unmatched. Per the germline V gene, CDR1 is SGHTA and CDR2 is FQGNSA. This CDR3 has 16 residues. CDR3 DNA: TGTGCCAGCAGCCTACTTAGCGGGGGAGTTGGGGATACGCAGTATTTT. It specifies CASSLLSGGVGDTQYF.

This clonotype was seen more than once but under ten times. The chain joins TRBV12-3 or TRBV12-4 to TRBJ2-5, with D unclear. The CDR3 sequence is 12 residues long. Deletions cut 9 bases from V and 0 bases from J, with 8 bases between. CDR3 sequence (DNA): TGTGCCAGTGGGGTGTACCAAGAGACCCAGTACTTC. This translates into CASGVYQETQYF.

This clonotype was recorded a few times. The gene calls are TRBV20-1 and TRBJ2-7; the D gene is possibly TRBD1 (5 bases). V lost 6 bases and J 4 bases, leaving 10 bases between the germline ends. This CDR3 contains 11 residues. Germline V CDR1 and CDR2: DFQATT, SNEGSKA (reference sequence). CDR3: CSATDKYEQYV. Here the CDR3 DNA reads TGCAGTGCCACGGACAAGTACGAGCAGTACGTC.

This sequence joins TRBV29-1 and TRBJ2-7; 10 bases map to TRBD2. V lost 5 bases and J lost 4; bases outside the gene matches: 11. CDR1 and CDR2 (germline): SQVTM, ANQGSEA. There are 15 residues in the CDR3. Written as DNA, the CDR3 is TGCAGCGTTCAAGTCAGTAGCGGGAGGAATTACGAGCAGTACTTC. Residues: CSVQVSSGRNYEQYF.

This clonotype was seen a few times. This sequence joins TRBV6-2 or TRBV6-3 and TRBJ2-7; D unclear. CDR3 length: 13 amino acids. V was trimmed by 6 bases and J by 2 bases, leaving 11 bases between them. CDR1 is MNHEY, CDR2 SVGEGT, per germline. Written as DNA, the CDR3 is TGTGCCAGCAGGCCGTCCGGCACCTACGAGCAGTACTTC. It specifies CASRPSGTYEQYF.